What follows describes a single T cell receptor (beta chain). Its specific antigen is unknown. No clone much larger than this one lies a single base away; base qualities are absent. The source of the sample is a study of regulatory T cells in long-lasting Graves disease (dated by TCRdb to about 2021). In the study overall: Persistent Graves' disease meant more than 5 years of antithyroid drug treatment with TSH receptor autoantibodies that stayed positive. Patients with persistent Graves' disease were compared with patients with newly diagnosed Graves' disease using TCR sequencing and RNA sequencing of peripheral blood. The study was registered as a clinical trial and conducted in China. A total of roughly 35 samples were covered by TCR sequencing, comprising approximately 13 persistent and some 20 newly diagnosed Graves' disease patients. On average, persistent Graves' disease patients in the clinical cohort had been on antithyroid drugs for eight to twelve years.

The time point label of this sample denotes: persistent/refractory GD, antithyroid drugs over 5 years with positive TRAb. For both TCR sequencing and RNA sequencing, RNA was extracted from PBMCs using TRIzol. The diagnosis of Graves' disease was made according to American Thyroid Association guidelines. Patients for the study were recruited at an endocrinology department in Xi'an, China. From each patient, approximately 9.9 milliliters of peripheral blood was collected into an EDTA anticoagulant tube. Ficoll Paque Plus density gradient separation was used to isolate PBMCs, and no additional T cell sorting was done. An Agilent 2100 Bioanalyzer and agarose gel were used to assess RNA quality, and a NanoDrop 2000 was used to measure RNA concentration. Receptor libraries were prepared by multiplex PCR. Sequencing used an Illumina HiSeq 4000. iRepertoire HTBI primers and Arm-PCR amplification of CDR3 regions were used to construct TCR beta libraries. Gel purification was performed on PCR products prior to sequencing. On the authors' methods: A total of fewer than 70 TRBV and some 13 TRBJ segments were identified across samples and were used for gene usage analysis of CDR3 amino acid clonotypes. COPE and FqMerger were used to merge filtered high-quality paired reads into contigs. BLAST was used to align contigs to IMGT TRBV, TRBD and TRBJ reference genes, and CDR3 was defined according to IMGT. Clonotypes above 0.1% frequency were classified as highly expanded clones. Shannon entropy served as the measure of repertoire diversity, while the Gini coefficient captured V-J evenness. A clonotype found in more than one individual was treated as public. Using fastp trimming at Q25 and MiXCR clonotype assembly, TCRdb reanalyzed the public sequencing data and kept in-frame beta chains. For every CDR3 protein sequence, its rows merge into one entry that carries the most common genes and DNA. TCRdb assigned the V and J calls; the authors' analysis was not used. Within this sample are 300,000 to 350,000 distinct CDR3 sequences, with around 20% of them counted one time only. The biggest ten clones account for roughly 29% of the sample.

What the research found in general, with its limitations: Peripheral blood alone was examined, since thyroid tissue, which constituted the primary lesion, could not be accessed. More public clonotypes were shared among persistent patients (under 3,000) than among newly diagnosed patients (966). The authors noted that the small sample size was a limitation that may lower accuracy. Compared with newly diagnosed patients, persistent Graves' disease patients had lower TCR Shannon entropy and fewer highly expanded clones, which suggests clonal expansion. Sequencing and analysis were limited to the TCR beta chain.

The material sequenced was peripheral blood mononuclear cells (PBMCs), taken when the disease was refractory, from a patient treated with antithyroid drugs. The sequence was obtained from a female donor with Graves disease.

The CDR3 loop reads CATSDSVRRDAYNEQFF. The bases are TGTGCCACCAGTGATTCCGTCAGGAGGGATGCGTACAATGAGCAGTTCTTC. The receptor chain draws on TRBV24-1 and TRBJ2-1; tentative D gene TRBD2, with 6 bases matching. Cut back by 2 bases and 4 bases, the V and J ends lie 17 bases apart. There are 17 amino acids in the CDR3, from cysteine to phenylalanine inclusive. Only the CDR3 portion is preserved as DNA: 51 bases, with reading frame beginning at the first base. The CDR1 and CDR2 encoded by the germline V gene are KGHDR and SFDVKD.